The sequence of this TCR beta chain was determined in a study of regulatory T cells in long-lasting Graves disease. There are 15 residues in the CDR3. Trimming took off 6 bases at V and 2 bases at J, with 13 bases between the two ends. Germline-derived CDR1 and CDR2 are MNHNS and SASEGT. Both iRepertoire HTBI primers and Arm-PCR of CDR3 regions were used to build the TCR beta libraries. TCRdb re-called the multiplex PCR reads with MiXCR, one entry per CDR3 protein. The sample carries some 420,000 distinct CDR3 sequences, approximately 22% recorded once. As for time point: persistent/refractory GD, antithyroid drugs over 5 years with positive TRAb. Extracted RNA from PBMCs served as the source of the TCR library. As collected, the peripheral blood samples measured nine milliliters each and went into EDTA tubes.

The receptor was derived from a female donor with Graves disease. The sample here was peripheral blood mononuclear cells (PBMCs), taken when the disease was refractory, from a patient treated with antithyroid drugs. The chain is built from TRBV6-1 and TRBJ2-2, with a tentative D call TRBD2 (5 bases). In nucleotides, the CDR3 is TGTGCCAGCAGACATCGGACTCCTAACACCGGGGAGCTGTTTTTT. Translated, it gives CASRHRTPNTGELFF.